The rows below give T cell receptor beta chains drawn from one sample of a study of blood T cell repertoires in COVID-19. Profiling relied on immunoSEQ multiplex PCR, and the TCRdb table lists in-frame clones only, not all of them. This sample has approximately 50,000 clones, with about 77% found just once. The sequenced sample was peripheral blood. The receptors stem from a man aged 70-80 years with active or convalescent COVID-19. CDR3s include the opening cysteine and the closing phenylalanine or tryptophan. D genes are given only for firm matches. Clone size is shown for a subset of rows, as once, few, many or a class of expanded clone.

J,length,D,V,size,DNA,CDR3
TRBJ2-3,14,TRBD2,TRBV6-4,few,TGTGCCAGCAGTGAGCGGGGGGGCACAGATACGCAGTATTTT,CASSERGGTDTQYF
TRBJ1-1,16,TRBD1,TRBV24-1,NA,TGTGCCACCAGTGCGAGCGGGACAGGGGAATTGACTGAAGCTTTCTTT,CATSASGTGELTEAFF
TRBJ2-3,15,TRBD2,TRBV18,NA,TGTGCCAGCTCCGGGACTAGCGGGATGGGAGATACGCAGTATTTT,CASSGTSGMGDTQYF
TRBJ2-7,14,TRBD2,TRBV4-1,NA,TGCGCCAGCAGCCCTCCTAGCGGGGCCTACGAGCAGTACTTC,CASSPPSGAYEQYF
TRBJ2-5,16,TRBD2,TRBV7-3,once,TGTGCCAGCAGCGTAGCGGGGGGGGCAGGAGAGGAGACCCAGTACTTC,CASSVAGGAGEETQYF
TRBJ1-2,15,NA,TRBV3-1/TRBV3-2,NA,TGTGCCAGCAGCCCTCAAATACGGACGGGATATGGCTACACCTTC,CASSPQIRTGYGYTF
TRBJ2-7,14,NA,TRBV6-1,NA,TGTGCCAGCAGTGAACGGGGATACCCCTACGAGCAGTACTTC,CASSERGYPYEQYF
TRBJ1-6,13,NA,TRBV6-1,NA,TGTGCCAGCGCCCCCGGGGGGGAGTCACCCCTCCACTTT,CASAPGGESPLHF
TRBJ1-5,12,NA,TRBV6-6,NA,TGTGCCAGCAGTGACAACGTCCAGCCCCAGCATTTT,CASSDNVQPQHF
TRBJ1-5,15,NA,TRBV6-5,few,TGTGCCACCCCTAGAGGGTTATATAGCAATCAGCCCCAGCATTTT,CATPRGLYSNQPQHF
TRBJ2-5,13,NA,TRBV7-2,NA,TGTGCCAGCAGCCTTGGACATGGGGAGACCCAGTACTTC,CASSLGHGETQYF
TRBJ1-1,16,TRBD1,TRBV5-1,NA,TGCGCCAGCAGTGTGTCCGGGACAGGGGCGAACACTGAAGCTTTCTTT,CASSVSGTGANTEAFF
TRBJ2-1,15,TRBD2,TRBV6-6,NA,TGTGCCAGCGCCTTAAGACTAGCGGGGGGGAATGAGCAGTTCTTC,CASALRLAGGNEQFF